This passage covers 5 T cell receptor beta chains from one sample sequenced in a study of T-cell memory formation after mild COVID-19. From the 5' RACE reads, TCRdb called clonotypes with MiXCR, one entry per CDR3 protein. The sample carries under 200,000 distinct CDR3 sequences, roughly a third recorded once. The specimen was PBMCs or a T cell subset sorted from them (not recorded which). The receptors shown here come from an adult woman who had mild COVID-19 (a few samples of this study predate the infection). Cell type and time point are not known.

This clonotype has only a few counts. V is TRBV7-6 and J is TRBJ2-3, with D possibly being TRBD1 (6 bases). Trimming removed 4 bases at V and 0 bases at J, with 23 bases between. CDR3 length equals 19 residues. Germline V gives CDR1 SGHVS, CDR2 FNYEAQ. The CDR3, as DNA: TGTGCCAGCAGCTCCTTAGCGAGGGGGAAGTTTGCGAGCACAGATACGCAGTATTTT. Translating gives CASSSLARGKFASTDTQYF.

The J gene is TRBJ2-1, the V gene TRBV9; 7 positions agree with TRBD2. The CDR3 contains 16 residues. Germline lookup yields CDR1 SGDLS and CDR2 YYNGEE. The V and J ends lost 2 bases and 5 bases, in that order; junction bases with no gene match: 10. The CDR3 coding sequence is TGTGCCAGCAGCGTGGCCTCAGCGGGGCTAAACAATGAGCAGTTCTTC. It is translated as CASSVASAGLNNEQFF.

V usage is TRBV28 and J usage is TRBJ1-2, with D hard to call. The germline V and J ends were trimmed by 8 bases and 4 bases, with 14 bases remaining between them. CDR3 size: 13 residues. Looked up from germline, CDR1 is MDHEN and CDR2 is SYDVKM. The CDR3 sequence is CASRAPEGYGYTF. For the CDR3, the DNA is TGTGCCAGCCGGGCCCCGGAGGGCTATGGCTACACCTTC.

The chain joins TRBV12-3 or TRBV12-4 to TRBJ1-5, with D unclear. Deletions cut 3 bases from V and 2 bases from J, with 14 bases between. The CDR3 contains 16 residues. The CDR3 DNA reads TGTGCCAGCAGTTTTTCGGGGTGGCAAGGCAATCAGCCCCAGCATTTT. This translates into CASSFSGWQGNQPQHF.

The chain combines TRBV7-9 with TRBJ2-1, with unresolved D. Germline-derived CDR1 and CDR2 are SEHNR and FQNEAQ (reference sequence). The CDR3 consists of 15 residues. V was clipped by 7 bases and J by 4 bases, with 17 bases between them. CDR3 nucleotides: TGTGCCAGCAACCGGGCCGCCACCCTGTACAATGAGCAGTTCTTC. It specifies CASNRAATLYNEQFF. The full variable domain, rest sourced from reference TRBV7-9 and TRBJ2-1, is DTGVSQNPRHKITKRGQNVTFRCDPISEHNRLYWYRQTLGQGPEFLTYFQNEAQLEKSRLLSDRFSAERPKGSFSTLEIQRTEQGDSAMYLCASNRAATLYNEQFFGPGTRLTVL.